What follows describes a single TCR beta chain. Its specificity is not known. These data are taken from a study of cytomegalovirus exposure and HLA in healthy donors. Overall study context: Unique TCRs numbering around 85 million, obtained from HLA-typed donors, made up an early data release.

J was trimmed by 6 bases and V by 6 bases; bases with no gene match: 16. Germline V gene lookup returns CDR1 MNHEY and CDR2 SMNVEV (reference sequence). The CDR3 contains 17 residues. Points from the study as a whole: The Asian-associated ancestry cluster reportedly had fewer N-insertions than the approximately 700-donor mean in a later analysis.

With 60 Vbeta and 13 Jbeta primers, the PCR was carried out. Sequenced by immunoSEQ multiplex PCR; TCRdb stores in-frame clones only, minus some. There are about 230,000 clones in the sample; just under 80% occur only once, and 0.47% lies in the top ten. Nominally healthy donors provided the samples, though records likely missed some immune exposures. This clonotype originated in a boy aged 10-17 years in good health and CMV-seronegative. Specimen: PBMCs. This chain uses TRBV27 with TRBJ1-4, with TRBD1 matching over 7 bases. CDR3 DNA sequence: TGTGCCAGCAGCTCCTTTTCCAGGGGCAGGGGGGATGAAAAACTGTTTTTT. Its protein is CASSSFSRGRGDEKLFF.